This T cell receptor beta chain was captured in a study of T-cell memory formation after mild COVID-19. A note on this clonotype: Its antigen is unknown.

Using its own MiXCR run on the 5' RACE reads, TCRdb lists one record per CDR3 protein. The sample carries 450,000 to 700,000 distinct CDR3 sequences, about 20% recorded once. The V gene's germline CDR1 is SGHNT and CDR2 YYREEE (reference sequence). The CDR3 runs to 17 residues. V was clipped by 4 bases and J by 0 bases, with 18 bases between them. General study findings and limits: While clones contracting from day 15 to 85 were balanced between CD4 and CD8, later expanders leaned CD4+. The appearance of some responding clones in pre-infection memory suggested that cross-reactive memory joined. Of the contracting clones, CD4+ ones lay mainly in CM and EM, and CD8+ ones in EMRA. Specificity for SARS-CoV-2 was not confirmed among the second-wave clones peaking on day 37.

The J gene is TRBJ2-3, the V gene TRBV5-4; maybe TRBD1 (6 bases). Sample: PBMCs or a T cell subset sorted from them (not recorded which). This clonotype was sampled from an adult woman who had mild COVID-19 (a few samples of this study predate the infection). Cell type and time point are not known. The CDR3, as DNA: TGTGCCAGCAGCCCCATCAGGGGCGGGTCTAGCACAGATACGCAGTATTTT. Its protein is CASSPIRGGSSTDTQYF.